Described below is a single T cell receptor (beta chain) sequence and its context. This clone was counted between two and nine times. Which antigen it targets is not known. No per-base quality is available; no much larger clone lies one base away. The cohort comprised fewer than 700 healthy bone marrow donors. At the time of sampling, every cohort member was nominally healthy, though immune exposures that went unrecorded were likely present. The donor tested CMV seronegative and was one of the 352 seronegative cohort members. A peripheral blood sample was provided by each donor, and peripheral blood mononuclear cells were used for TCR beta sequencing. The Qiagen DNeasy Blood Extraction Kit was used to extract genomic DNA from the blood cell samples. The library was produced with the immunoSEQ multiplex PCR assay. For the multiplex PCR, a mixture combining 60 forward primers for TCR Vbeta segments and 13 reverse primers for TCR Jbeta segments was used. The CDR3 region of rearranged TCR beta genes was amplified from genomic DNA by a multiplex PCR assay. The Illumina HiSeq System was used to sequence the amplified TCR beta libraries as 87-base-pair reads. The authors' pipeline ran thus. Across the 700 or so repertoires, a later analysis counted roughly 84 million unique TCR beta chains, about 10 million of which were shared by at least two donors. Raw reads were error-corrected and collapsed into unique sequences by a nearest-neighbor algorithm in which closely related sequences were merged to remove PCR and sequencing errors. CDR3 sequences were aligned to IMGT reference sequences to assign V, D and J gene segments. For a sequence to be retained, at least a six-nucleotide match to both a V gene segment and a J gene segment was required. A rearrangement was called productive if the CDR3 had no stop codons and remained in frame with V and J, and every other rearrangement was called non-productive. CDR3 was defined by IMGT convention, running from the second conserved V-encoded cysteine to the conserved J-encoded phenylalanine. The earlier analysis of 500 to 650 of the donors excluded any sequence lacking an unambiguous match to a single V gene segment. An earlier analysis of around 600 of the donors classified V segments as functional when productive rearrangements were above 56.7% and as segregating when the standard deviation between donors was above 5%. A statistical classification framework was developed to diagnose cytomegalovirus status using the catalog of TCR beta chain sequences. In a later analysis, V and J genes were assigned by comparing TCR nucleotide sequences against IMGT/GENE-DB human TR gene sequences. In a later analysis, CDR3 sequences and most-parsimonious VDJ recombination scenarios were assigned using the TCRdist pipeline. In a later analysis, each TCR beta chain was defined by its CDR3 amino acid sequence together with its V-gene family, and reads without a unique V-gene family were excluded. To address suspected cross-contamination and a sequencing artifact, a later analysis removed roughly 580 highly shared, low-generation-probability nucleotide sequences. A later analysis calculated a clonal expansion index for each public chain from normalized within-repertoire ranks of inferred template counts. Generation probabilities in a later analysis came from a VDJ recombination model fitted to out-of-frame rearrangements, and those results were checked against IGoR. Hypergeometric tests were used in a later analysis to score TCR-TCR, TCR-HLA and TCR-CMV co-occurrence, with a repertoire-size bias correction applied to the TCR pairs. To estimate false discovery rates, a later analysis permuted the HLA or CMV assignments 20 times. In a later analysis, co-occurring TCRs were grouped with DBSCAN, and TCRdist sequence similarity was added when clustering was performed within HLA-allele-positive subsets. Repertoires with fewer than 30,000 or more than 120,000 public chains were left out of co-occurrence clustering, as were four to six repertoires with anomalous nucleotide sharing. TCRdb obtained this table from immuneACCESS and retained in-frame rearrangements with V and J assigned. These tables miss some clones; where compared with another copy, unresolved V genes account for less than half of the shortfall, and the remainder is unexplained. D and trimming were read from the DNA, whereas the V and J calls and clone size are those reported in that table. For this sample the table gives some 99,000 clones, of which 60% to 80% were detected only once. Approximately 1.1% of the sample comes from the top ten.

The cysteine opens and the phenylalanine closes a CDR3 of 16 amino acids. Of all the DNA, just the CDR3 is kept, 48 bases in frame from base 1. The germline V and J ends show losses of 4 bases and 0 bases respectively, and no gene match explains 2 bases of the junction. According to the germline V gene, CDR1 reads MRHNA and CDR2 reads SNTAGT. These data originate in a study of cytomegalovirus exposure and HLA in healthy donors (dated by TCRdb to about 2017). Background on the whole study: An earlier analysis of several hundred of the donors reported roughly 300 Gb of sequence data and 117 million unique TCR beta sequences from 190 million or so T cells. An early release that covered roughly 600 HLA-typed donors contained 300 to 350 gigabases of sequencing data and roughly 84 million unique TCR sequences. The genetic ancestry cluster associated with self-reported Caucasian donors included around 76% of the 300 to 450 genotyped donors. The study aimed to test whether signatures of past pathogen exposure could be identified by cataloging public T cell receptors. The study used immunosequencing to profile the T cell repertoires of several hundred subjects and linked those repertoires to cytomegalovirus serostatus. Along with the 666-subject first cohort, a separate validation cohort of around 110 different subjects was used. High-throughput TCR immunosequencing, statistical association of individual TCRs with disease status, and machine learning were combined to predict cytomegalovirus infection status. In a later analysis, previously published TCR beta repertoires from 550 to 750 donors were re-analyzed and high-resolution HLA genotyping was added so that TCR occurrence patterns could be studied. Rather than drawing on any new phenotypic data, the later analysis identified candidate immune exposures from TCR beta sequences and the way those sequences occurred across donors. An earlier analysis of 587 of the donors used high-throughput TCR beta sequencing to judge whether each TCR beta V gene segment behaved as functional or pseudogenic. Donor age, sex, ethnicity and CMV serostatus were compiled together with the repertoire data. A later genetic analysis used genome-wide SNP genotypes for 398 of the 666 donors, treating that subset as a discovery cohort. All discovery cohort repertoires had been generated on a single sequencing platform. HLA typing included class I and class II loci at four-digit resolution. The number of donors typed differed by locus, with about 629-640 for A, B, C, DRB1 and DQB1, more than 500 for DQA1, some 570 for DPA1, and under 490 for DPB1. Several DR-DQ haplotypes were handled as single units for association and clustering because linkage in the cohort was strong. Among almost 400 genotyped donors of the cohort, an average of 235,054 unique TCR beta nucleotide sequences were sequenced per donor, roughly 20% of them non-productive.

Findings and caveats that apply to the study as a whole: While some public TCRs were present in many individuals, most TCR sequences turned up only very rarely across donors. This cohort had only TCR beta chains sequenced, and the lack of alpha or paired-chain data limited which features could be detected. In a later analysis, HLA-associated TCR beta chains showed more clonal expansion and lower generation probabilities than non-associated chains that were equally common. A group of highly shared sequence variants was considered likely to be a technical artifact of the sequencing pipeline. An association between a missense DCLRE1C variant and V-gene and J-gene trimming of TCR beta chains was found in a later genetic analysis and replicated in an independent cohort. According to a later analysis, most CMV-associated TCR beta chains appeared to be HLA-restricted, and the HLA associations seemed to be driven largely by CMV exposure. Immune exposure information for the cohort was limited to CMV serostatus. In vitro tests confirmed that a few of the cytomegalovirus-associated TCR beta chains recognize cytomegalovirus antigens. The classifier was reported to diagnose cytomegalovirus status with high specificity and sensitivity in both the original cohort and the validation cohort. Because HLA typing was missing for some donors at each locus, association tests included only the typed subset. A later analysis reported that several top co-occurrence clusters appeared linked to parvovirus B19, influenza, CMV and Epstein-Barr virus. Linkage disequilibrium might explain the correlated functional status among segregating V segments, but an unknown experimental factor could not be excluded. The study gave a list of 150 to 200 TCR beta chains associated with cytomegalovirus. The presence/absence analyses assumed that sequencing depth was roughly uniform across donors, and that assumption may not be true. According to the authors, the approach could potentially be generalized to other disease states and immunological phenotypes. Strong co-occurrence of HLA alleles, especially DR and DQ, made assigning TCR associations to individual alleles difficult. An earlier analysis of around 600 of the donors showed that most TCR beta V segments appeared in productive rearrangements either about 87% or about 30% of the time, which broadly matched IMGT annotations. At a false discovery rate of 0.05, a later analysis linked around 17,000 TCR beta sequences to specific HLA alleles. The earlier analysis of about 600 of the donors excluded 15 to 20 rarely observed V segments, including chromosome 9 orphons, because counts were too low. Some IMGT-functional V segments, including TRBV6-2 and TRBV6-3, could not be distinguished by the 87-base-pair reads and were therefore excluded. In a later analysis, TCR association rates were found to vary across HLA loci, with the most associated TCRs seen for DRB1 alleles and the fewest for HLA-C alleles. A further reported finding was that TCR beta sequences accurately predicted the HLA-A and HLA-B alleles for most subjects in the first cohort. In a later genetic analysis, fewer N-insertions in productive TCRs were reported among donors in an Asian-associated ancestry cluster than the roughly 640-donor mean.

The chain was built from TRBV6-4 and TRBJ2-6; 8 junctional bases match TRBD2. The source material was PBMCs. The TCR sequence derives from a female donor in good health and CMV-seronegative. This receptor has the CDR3 CASSAGGGSGANVLTF. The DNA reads TGTGCCAGCAGTGCCGGGGGGGGCTCTGGGGCCAACGTCCTGACTTTC.